Listed below are T cell receptor beta chains from one sample, sequenced in a study of CD8+CD57+ T cells in acquired aplastic anemia. Using its own MiXCR run on the reads, TCRdb lists one record per CDR3 protein. Of about 210,000 distinct CDR3 sequences in the sample, about 37% were seen once. The material sequenced was sorted CD4+, CD8+, or CD8+CD57+ T cells (not recorded which) from PBMCs. Every receptor here comes from a human donor in good health, serving as a control. CDR3s include the opening cysteine and the closing phenylalanine or tryptophan. The D gene is left open where the match is weak. The listing skips clone size in some rows; elsewhere it reads once, few, many or a size class.

TGTGCCAGCAGTTTTTGGGGGAGTAAGTCCACAGATACGCAGTATTTT	CASSFWGSKSTDTQYF	TRBV12-3/TRBV12-4	-	TRBJ2-3	-
TGTGCCAGCAGGGACCCTGGGGAGGGGCATTCACCCCTCCACTTT	CASRDPGEGHSPLHF	TRBV2	many	TRBJ1-6	-
TGTGCCAGCAGTGATTCTAGCGGGGGCCCTACCCAGTACTTC	CASSDSSGGPTQYF	TRBV2	many	TRBJ2-5	TRBD2
TGCAGTGCCAGGGGCAGCGGGGGATACAATGAGCAGTTCTTC	CSARGSGGYNEQFF	TRBV20-1	many	TRBJ2-1	TRBD2
TGCGCCAGCAGCTTGGAGACAGGGAATCGTATTTGCTACACCTTC	CASSLETGNRICYTF	TRBV5-1	many	TRBJ1-2	TRBD1
TGTGCCAGCAGCCCCTCGACGCTCACAGATACGCAGTATTTT	CASSPSTLTDTQYF	TRBV9	many	TRBJ2-3	-
TGTGCCATCAGGGGACTCCCCAATGAGCAGTTCTTC	CAIRGLPNEQFF	TRBV10-3	many	TRBJ2-1	-
TGTGCCATCAGGACAGTCTCCTACGAGCAGTACTTC	CAIRTVSYEQYF	TRBV10-3	many	TRBJ2-7	-
TGCAGTGCTAGATCCTTTGGACTAGCGGGGGGGTACAATGAGCAGTTCTTC	CSARSFGLAGGYNEQFF	TRBV20-1	once	TRBJ2-1	TRBD2
TGTGCCAGCAGCCTAGGTCGGCAGGGCTACACCTTC	CASSLGRQGYTF	TRBV7-9	-	TRBJ1-2	-
TGTGCCAGCAGAACAGAGGGGATAGACATTCAGTACTTC	CASRTEGIDIQYF	TRBV25-1	many	TRBJ2-4	-
TGTGCCAGCAGCGAAAGTCTTAACAGGGAAATTGCGGCTAATGAAAAACTGTTTTTT	CASSESLNREIAANEKLFF	TRBV9	few	TRBJ1-4	-
TGTGCCTGGAGTGTATTTCCGTGGCCTATCTTCTATGGCTACACCTTC	CAWSVFPWPIFYGYTF	TRBV25-1	-	TRBJ1-2	-
TGTGCCAGCAGTTACTCGAAGGCATTTAACTATGGCTACACCTTC	CASSYSKAFNYGYTF	TRBV6-5	many	TRBJ1-2	-
TGTGCCAGCATGAGGGCAACGTCACCCCTCCACTTT	CASMRATSPLHF	TRBV2	-	TRBJ1-6	-
TGTGCCAGCACACCTACAGGGGGGTTTTCACCCCTCCACTTT	CASTPTGGFSPLHF	TRBV25-1	-	TRBJ1-6	TRBD1
TGTGCCAGCTCATCGGGAGGTTTTTATGGCTACACCTTC	CASSSGGFYGYTF	TRBV18	few	TRBJ1-2	-
TGTGCCAGCAGGGTGAATACAGGGGTTCTCACCTTC	CASRVNTGVLTF	TRBV12-3/TRBV12-4	few	TRBJ1-2	TRBD1
TGTGCCAGCAGCCCCCACCCGACAGTGAACACTGAAGCTTTCTTT	CASSPHPTVNTEAFF	TRBV7-3	many	TRBJ1-1	-
TGTGCCAGTAGTATAGCTGTACGGCATGGTGAGGCTTTCTTT	CASSIAVRHGEAFF	TRBV19	-	TRBJ1-1	-
TGTGCCAGCAGTCTACGACACTCTGGGGCCAACGTCCTGACTTTC	CASSLRHSGANVLTF	TRBV27	-	TRBJ2-6	-
TGTGCCAGCAGCTCACTAGCTATGGCGCAGTATTTT	CASSSLAMAQYF	TRBV12-3/TRBV12-4	few	TRBJ2-3	-
TGTGTCAGCGGAACCTCCGAGGGCGCAGATACGCAGTATTTT	CVSGTSEGADTQYF	TRBV11-3	once	TRBJ2-3	-
TGTGCCAGCAGTTTGGGGCGAGGGGGGCGTTACGAGCAGTACTTC	CASSLGRGGRYEQYF	TRBV12-3/TRBV12-4	many	TRBJ2-7	-
TGTGCCAGCAGTGAAGACCGGGACTCCTATACGGCCAATGAGCAGTTCTTC	CASSEDRDSYTANEQFF	TRBV2	many	TRBJ2-1	-
TGTGCTTCTACCGGTAGACAGGGGGATACCGGGGAGCTGTTTTTT	CASTGRQGDTGELFF	TRBV10-3	many	TRBJ2-2	TRBD1
TGCGCCAGCAGCCAAATCTTTACAGTCAGCTCTGGAAACACCATATATTTT	CASSQIFTVSSGNTIYF	TRBV4-1	-	TRBJ1-3	-
TGTGCCAGTTCGGAAAGGGGTAGAGAAAAACTGTTTTTT	CASSERGREKLFF	TRBV5-5	-	TRBJ1-4	-
TGTGCCAGCAGTGAACTAGCGACGAACACCGGGGAGCTGTTTTTT	CASSELATNTGELFF	TRBV6-1	few	TRBJ2-2	-
TGTGCCAGTAGTATCCGGGGCAGGGGGACTGAAGCTTTCTTT	CASSIRGRGTEAFF	TRBV19	-	TRBJ1-1	TRBD1
TGCAGTGCTAGCAGTGCGAGCGGGGGGGGCAATGAGCAGTTCTTC	CSASSASGGGNEQFF	TRBV20-1	few	TRBJ2-1	TRBD2
TGTGCCAGCAGGCGGCGCCCGGGACTAGCGGGAGTAGACACCGGGGAGCTGTTTTTT	CASRRRPGLAGVDTGELFF	TRBV11-2	few	TRBJ2-2	TRBD2
TGTGCCAGCAGACAGGGACAGGGGAAGGGCGATAGCAATCAGCCCCAGCATTTT	CASRQGQGKGDSNQPQHF	TRBV12-3/TRBV12-4	few	TRBJ1-5	TRBD1
TGTGCCAGCAGCTCAGCTCGAGGGGATGCTTTCTTT	CASSSARGDAFF	TRBV7-9	many	TRBJ1-1	-
TGCAGTGCTAGTCCCCTTACGGGCGGGGGTAGGACCGGGGAGCTGTTTTTT	CSASPLTGGGRTGELFF	TRBV20-1	-	TRBJ2-2	TRBD2
TGCAGTGCTCGACCGGGACAGAGCAATCAGCCCCTCCACTTT	CSARPGQSNQPLHF	TRBV20-1	once	TRBJ1-6	TRBD1
TGTGCCAGCACCCCGGCGGGGAGGGAGCAGTACTTC	CASTPAGREQYF	TRBV2	many	TRBJ2-7	-
TGTGCCAGCAAGGGACAGGCAATCGGTTCACCCCTCCACTTT	CASKGQAIGSPLHF	TRBV12-3/TRBV12-4	-	TRBJ1-6	TRBD1
TGTGCCAGCAGTGAAGAAGGGACTGAAGCTTTCTTT	CASSEEGTEAFF	TRBV6-1	few	TRBJ1-1	-
TGCGCCAGCAGCTTGGACGGGAGGCCGCCCAGGCGAGAGCAGTACTTC	CASSLDGRPPRREQYF	TRBV5-1	many	TRBJ2-7	TRBD2
TGTGCCAGCAGTGTAACAGGTCAGCCCCAGCATTTT	CASSVTGQPQHF	TRBV2	-	TRBJ1-5	-
TGTGCCAGCAGTTACCGTAGTGCCAGCACAGATACGCAGTATTTT	CASSYRSASTDTQYF	TRBV6-5	-	TRBJ2-3	-
TGTGCCAGCTCACCACTAGCAGGGGGCGGCGTCGCCGGGGAGCTGTTTTTT	CASSPLAGGGVAGELFF	TRBV18	few	TRBJ2-2	TRBD1
TGTGCCATCAGCGAGACTAGCGGGGGGGCCGGGTCAGATACGCAGTATTTT	CAISETSGGAGSDTQYF	TRBV10-3	-	TRBJ2-3	TRBD2
TGTGCCAGCTCACTGGGACTGGGGAATGAAAACACCATATATTTT	CASSLGLGNENTIYF	TRBV18	few	TRBJ1-3	-
TGTGCCAGCAGCCCAGGGCGGGACGGATATTCACCCCTCCACTTT	CASSPGRDGYSPLHF	TRBV7-2	-	TRBJ1-6	-
TGTGCCAGCAGCTTCCGATCAACAGGGGATGGCTACACCTTC	CASSFRSTGDGYTF	TRBV7-9	many	TRBJ1-2	TRBD1
TGTGCCAGCAGTGTAGACAGGTCCTCTGGAAACACCATATATTTT	CASSVDRSSGNTIYF	TRBV2	many	TRBJ1-3	-
TGTGCCAGCAGCTCCGACCCGTGGTATGGCTACACCTTC	CASSSDPWYGYTF	TRBV7-9	many	TRBJ1-2	-
TGCAGTGCTAACGTACCACCTACTTACAATGAGCAGTTCTTC	CSANVPPTYNEQFF	TRBV20-1	many	TRBJ2-1	-
TGTGCCAGCAGCTTAGTGAGGGAAAGGGGTGAAAAACTGTTTTTT	CASSLVRERGEKLFF	TRBV7-2	few	TRBJ1-4	-
TGTGCCACCAGTGATCCGGACAGGATGGGGGAGCTGTTTTTT	CATSDPDRMGELFF	TRBV24-1	-	TRBJ2-2	TRBD1
TGTGCCAGCCTACGAGGATGGGGGGCCCTCCCCTACGAGCAGTACTTC	CASLRGWGALPYEQYF	TRBV2	many	TRBJ2-7	-
TGTGCCAGCAGCCCAGACAGGTACAATGAGCAGTTCTTC	CASSPDRYNEQFF	TRBV7-7	few	TRBJ2-1	-
TGCAGTGCTAGAGATTGGCGGGGAGGCTACAATGAGCAGTTCTTC	CSARDWRGGYNEQFF	TRBV20-1	-	TRBJ2-1	-
TGTGCCAGCAGCCAAGGTCCCCGGAGAGCTTTCTTT	CASSQGPRRAFF	TRBV3-1	-	TRBJ1-1	-
TGTGCCAGCAGCCTGGGGATAGCGGGACGCTCCTACAATGAGCAGTTCTTC	CASSLGIAGRSYNEQFF	TRBV11-1	many	TRBJ2-1	TRBD2